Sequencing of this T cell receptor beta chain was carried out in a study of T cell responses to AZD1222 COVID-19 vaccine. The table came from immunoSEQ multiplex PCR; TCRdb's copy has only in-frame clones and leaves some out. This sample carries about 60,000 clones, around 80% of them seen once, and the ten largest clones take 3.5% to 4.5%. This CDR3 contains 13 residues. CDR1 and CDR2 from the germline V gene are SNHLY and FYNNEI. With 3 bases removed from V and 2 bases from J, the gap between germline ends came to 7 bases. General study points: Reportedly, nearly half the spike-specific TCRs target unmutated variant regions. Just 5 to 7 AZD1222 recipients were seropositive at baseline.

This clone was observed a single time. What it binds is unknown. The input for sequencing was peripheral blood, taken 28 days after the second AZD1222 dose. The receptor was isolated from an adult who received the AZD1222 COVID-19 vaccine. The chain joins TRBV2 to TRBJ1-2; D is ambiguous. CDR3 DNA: TGTGCCAGCAGTGAGTCGGGCAACTATGGCTACACCTTC. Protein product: CASSESGNYGYTF.